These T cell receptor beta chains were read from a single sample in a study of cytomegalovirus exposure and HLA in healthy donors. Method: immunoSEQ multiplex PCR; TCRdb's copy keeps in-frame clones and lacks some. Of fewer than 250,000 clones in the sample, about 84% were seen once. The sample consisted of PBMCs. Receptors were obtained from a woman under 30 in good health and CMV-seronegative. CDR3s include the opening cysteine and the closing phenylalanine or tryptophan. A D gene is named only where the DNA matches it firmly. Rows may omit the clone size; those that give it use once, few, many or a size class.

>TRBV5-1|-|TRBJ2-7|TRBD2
TGCGCCAGCAGCTTGAAGGGGACTAGCGGGAGCTTCCTCATGGAGCAGTACTTC
CASSLKGTSGSFLMEQYF
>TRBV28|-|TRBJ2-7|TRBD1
TGTGCCAGCAGTTCAACTTCTTGGCAGGGGGATAGCTCCTACGAGCAGTACTTC
CASSSTSWQGDSSYEQYF
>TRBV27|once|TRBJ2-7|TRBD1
TGTGCCAGCAGTTCGTCGACAGGGGGGTACGAGCAGTACTTC
CASSSSTGGYEQYF
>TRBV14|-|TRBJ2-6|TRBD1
TGTGCCAGCAGCCAACGGACAGGGGGCGTTTTTTCTGGGGCCAACGTCCTGACTTTC
CASSQRTGGVFSGANVLTF
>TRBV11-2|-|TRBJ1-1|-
TGTGCCAGCAGCTTAGTTCCAGGGGTTAGCACTGAAGCTTTCTTT
CASSLVPGVSTEAFF
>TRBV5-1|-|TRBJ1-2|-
TGCGCCAGCAGTTTGGTTGAGGACTATGGCTACACCTTC
CASSLVEDYGYTF
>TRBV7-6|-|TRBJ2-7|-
TGTGCCAGCAGTCAAGCGCTGGCCACCTACGAGCAGTACTTC
CASSQALATYEQYF
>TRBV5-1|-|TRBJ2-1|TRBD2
TGCGCCAGCTACCTGGAGACTAGCGCAAACAATGAGCAGTTCTTC
CASYLETSANNEQFF
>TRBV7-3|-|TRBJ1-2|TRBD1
TGTGCCAGCAGCTTACTTCACAGGGGTCCCCCCCGCCTCCCCACCCGCAGGACCTTC
CASSLLHRGPPRLPTRRTF
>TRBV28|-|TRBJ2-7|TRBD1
TGTGCCAGCAGTTTGTCTATTCCGGGACAGGGGGAGGAGCAGTACTTC
CASSLSIPGQGEEQYF
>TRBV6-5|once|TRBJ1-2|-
TGTGCCAGCAGGCCACAGGGTCACTATGGCTACACCTTC
CASRPQGHYGYTF
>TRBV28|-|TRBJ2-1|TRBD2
TGTGCCAGCAGTTCCGGAGCGGGGAACTACAATGAGCAGTTCTTC
CASSSGAGNYNEQFF
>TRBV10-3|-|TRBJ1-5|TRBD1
TGTGCCTCCCGGGACAGCCACAATCAGCCCCAGCATTTT
CASRDSHNQPQHF
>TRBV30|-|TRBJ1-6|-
TGTGCCTGGGGGCAGGGGTCGGATAATTCACCCCTCCACTTT
CAWGQGSDNSPLHF